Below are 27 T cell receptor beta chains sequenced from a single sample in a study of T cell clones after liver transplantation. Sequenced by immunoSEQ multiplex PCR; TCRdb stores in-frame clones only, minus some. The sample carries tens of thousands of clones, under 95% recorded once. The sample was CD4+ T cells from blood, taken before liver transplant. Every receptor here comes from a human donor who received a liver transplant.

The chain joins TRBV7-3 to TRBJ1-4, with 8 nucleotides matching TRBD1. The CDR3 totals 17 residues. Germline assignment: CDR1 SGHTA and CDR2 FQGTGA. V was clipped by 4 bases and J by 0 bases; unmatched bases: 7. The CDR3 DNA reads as TGTGCCAGCAGCTCGGACAGGGACCCTGCAACTAATGAAAAACTGTTTTTT. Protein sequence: CASSSDRDPATNEKLFF.

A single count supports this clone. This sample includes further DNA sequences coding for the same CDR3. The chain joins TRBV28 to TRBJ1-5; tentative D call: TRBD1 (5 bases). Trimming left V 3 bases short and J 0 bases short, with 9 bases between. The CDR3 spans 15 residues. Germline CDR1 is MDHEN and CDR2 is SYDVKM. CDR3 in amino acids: CASSLGGYSNQPQHF. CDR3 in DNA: TGTGCCAGCAGTTTGGGGGGATATAGCAATCAGCCCCAGCATTTT. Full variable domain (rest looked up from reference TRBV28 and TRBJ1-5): DVKVTQSSRYLVKRTGEKVFLECVQDMDHENMFWYRQDPGLGLRLIYFSYDVKMKEKGDIPEGYSVSREKKERFSLILESASTNQTSMYLCASSLGGYSNQPQHFGDGTRLSIL.

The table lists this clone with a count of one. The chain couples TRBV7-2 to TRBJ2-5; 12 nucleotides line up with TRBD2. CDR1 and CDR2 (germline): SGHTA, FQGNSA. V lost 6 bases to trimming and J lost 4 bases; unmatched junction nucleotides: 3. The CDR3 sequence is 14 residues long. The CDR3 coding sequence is TGTGCCAGCAGGCTAGCGGGAGGGGGAGAGACCCAGTACTTC. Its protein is CASRLAGGGETQYF. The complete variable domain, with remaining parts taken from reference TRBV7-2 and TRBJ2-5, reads GAGVSQSPSNKVTEKGKDVELRCDPISGHTALYWYRQSLGQGLEFLIYFQGNSAPDKSGLPSDRFSAERTGGSVSTLTIQRTQQEDSAVYLCASRLAGGGETQYFGPGTRLLVL.

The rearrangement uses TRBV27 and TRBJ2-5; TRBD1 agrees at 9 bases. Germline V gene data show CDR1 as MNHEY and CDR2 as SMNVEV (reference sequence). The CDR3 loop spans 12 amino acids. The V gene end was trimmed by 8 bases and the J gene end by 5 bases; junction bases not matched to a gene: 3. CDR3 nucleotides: TGTGCCAGCGGAGACAGGGGGGAGACCCAGTACTTC. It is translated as CASGDRGETQYF.

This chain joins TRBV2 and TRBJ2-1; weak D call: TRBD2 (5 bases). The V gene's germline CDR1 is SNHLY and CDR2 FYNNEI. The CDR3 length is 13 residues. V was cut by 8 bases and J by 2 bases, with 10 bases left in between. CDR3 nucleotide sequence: TGTGCCAGCTGGGAGCCTACCTACAATGAGCAGTTCTTC. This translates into CASWEPTYNEQFF.

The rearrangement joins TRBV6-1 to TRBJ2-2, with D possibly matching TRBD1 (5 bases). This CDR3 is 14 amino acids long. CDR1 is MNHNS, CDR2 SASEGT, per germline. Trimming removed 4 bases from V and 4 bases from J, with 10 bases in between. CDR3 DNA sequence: TGTGCCAGCAGTGGGCCAGGGTTCACCGGGGAGCTGTTTTTT. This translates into CASSGPGFTGELFF.

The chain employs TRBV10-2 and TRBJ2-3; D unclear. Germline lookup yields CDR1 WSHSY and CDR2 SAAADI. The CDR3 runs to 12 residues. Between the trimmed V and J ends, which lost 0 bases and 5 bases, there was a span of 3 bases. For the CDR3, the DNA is TGCGCCAGCAGTGAGTCCCGAGATACGCAGTATTTT. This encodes CASSESRDTQYF.

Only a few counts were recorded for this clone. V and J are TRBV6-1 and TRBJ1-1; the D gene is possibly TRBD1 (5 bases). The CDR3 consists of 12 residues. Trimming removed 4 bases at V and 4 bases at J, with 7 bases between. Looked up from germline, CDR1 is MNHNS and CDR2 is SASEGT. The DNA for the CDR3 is TGTGCCAGCAGTGTGGGGGGCACTGAAGCTTTCTTT. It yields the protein CASSVGGTEAFF.

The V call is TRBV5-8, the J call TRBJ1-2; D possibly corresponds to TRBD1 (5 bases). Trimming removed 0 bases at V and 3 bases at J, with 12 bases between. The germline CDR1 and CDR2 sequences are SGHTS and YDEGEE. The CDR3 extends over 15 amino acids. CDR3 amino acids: CASSLVAGLDYGYTF. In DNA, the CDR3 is TGTGCCAGCAGCTTGGTAGCAGGGCTCGACTATGGCTACACCTTC.

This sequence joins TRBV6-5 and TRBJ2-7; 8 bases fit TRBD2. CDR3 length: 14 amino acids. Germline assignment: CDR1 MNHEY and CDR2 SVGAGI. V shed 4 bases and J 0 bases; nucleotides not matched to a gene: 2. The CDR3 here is CASSSTSVSYEQYF. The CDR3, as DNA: TGTGCCAGCAGTTCGACTAGCGTCTCCTACGAGCAGTACTTC.

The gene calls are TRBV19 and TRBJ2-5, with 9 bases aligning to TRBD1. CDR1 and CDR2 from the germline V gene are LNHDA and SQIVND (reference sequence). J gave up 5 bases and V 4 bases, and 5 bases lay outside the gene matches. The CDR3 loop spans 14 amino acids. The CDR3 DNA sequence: TGTGCCAGTAGTACACAGGGGGCGGGGGAGACCCAGTACTTC. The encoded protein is CASSTQGAGETQYF.

CDR3 in amino acids: CASTLTVGTEAFF. CDR3 bases: TGTGCCAGCACCCTCACGGTAGGCACTGAAGCTTTCTTT. The rearrangement joins TRBV28 to TRBJ1-1; unclear D gene. This CDR3 contains 13 residues. Germline CDR1 and CDR2: MDHEN and SYDVKM. Trimming took off 7 bases at V and 4 bases at J, with 13 bases between the two ends.

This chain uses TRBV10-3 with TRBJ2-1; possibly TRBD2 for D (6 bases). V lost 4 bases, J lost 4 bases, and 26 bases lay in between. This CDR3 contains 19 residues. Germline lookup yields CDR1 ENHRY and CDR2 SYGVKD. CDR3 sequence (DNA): TGTGCCATCAGTGTATCCCCTTTGACAGCTCCGGGGGTTTACAATGAGCAGTTCTTC. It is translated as CAISVSPLTAPGVYNEQFF.

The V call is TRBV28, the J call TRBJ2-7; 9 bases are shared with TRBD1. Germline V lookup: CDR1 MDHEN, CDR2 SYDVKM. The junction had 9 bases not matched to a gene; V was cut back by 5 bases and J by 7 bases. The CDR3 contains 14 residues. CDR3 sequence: CASSPGDRVGEQYF. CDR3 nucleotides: TGTGCCAGCAGTCCCGGGGACAGGGTGGGAGAGCAGTACTTC.

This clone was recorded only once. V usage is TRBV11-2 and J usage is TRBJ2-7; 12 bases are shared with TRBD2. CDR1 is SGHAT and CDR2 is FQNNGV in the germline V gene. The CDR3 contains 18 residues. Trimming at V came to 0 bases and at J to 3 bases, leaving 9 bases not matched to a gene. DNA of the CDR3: TGTGCCAGCAGCTTAGATCGCGCCAGACTAGCGGGAGTCTACGAGCAGTACTTC. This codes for CASSLDRARLAGVYEQYF.

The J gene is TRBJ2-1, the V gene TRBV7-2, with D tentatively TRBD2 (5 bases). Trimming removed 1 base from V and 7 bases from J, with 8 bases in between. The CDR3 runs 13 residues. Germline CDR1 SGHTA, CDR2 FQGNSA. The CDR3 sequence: CASSLVEGNEQFF. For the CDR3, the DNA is TGTGCCAGCAGCTTAGTAGAGGGAAATGAGCAGTTCTTC.

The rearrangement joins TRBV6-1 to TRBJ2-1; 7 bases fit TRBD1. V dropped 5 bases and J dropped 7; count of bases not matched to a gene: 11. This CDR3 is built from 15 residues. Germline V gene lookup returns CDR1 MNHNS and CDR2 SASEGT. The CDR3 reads CASSPLTGRSNEQFF. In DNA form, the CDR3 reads TGTGCCAGCAGTCCGCTGACAGGGAGATCAAATGAGCAGTTCTTC.

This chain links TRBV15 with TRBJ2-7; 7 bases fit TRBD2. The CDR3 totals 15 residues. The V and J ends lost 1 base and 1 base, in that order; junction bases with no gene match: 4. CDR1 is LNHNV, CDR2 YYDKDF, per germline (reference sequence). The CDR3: CATSRVRGSSYEQYF. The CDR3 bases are TGTGCCACCAGCAGAGTGCGCGGGAGTTCCTACGAGCAGTACTTC.

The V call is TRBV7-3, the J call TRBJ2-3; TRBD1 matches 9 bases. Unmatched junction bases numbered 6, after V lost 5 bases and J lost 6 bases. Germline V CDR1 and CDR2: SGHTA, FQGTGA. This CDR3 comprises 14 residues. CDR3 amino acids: CASSRTGAGDTQYF. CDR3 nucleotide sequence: TGTGCCAGCAGCCGGACAGGGGCTGGGGATACGCAGTATTTT.

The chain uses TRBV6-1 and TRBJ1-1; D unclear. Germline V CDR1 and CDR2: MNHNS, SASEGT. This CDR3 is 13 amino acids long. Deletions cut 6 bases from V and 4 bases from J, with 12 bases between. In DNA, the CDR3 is TGTGCCAGCAGAGAGAGGGCGGTCACTGAAGCTTTCTTT. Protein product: CASRERAVTEAFF.

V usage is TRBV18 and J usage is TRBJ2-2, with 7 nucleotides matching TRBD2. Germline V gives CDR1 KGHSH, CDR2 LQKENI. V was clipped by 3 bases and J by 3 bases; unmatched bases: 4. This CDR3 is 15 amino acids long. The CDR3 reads CASSPREADTGELFF. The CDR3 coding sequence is TGTGCCAGCTCACCCCGGGAGGCGGACACCGGGGAGCTGTTTTTT.

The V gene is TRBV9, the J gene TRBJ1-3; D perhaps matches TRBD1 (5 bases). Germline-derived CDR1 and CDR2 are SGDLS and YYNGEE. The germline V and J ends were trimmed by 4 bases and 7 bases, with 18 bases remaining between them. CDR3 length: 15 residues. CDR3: CASSFRDVWDNTIYF. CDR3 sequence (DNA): TGTGCCAGCAGCTTTCGGGACGTTTGGGATAACACCATATATTTT.

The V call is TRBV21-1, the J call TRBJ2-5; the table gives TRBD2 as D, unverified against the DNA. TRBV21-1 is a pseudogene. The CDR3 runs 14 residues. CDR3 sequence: CASSTTSGSQTQYF. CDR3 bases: TGTGCCAGCAGCACTACTAGCGGGAGTCAGACCCAGTACTTC.

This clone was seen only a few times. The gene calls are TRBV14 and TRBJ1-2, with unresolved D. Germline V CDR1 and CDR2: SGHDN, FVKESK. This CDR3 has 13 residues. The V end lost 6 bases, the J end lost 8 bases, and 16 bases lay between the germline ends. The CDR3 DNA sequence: TGTGCCAGCAGTCCTGCAAGGGTCGGGGGCTACACCTTC. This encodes CASSPARVGGYTF.

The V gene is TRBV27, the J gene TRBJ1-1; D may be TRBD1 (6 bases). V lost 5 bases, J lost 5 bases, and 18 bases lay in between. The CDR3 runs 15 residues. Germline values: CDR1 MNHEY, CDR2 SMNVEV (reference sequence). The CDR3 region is CASSKTGIYSTEAFF. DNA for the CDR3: TGTGCCAGCAGTAAAACAGGGATTTATTCTACTGAAGCTTTCTTT.

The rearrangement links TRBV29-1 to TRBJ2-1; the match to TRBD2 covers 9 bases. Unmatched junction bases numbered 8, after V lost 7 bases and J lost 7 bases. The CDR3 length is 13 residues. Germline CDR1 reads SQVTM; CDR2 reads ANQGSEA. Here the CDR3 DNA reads TGCAGCGGGAGGCTAGCGGGAAGAAATGAGCAGTTCTTC. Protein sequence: CSGRLAGRNEQFF.

For the CDR3, the DNA is TGTGCCAGCAGTTTATACATTTACAGGAAGACCTACGAGCAGTACTTC. Translated: CASSLYIYRKTYEQYF. The chain uses TRBV28 and TRBJ2-7; D possibly corresponds to TRBD1 (5 bases). Germline V gives CDR1 MDHEN, CDR2 SYDVKM. Between the trimmed V and J ends, which lost 1 base and 2 bases, there was a span of 15 bases. The CDR3 has 16 amino acids.